The present T cell receptor (beta chain) was sequenced within a study of shared clonotypes between healthy human individuals. Study overall: Donors, aged 18 to 49, were a couple of women and three men. Findings of the study overall: Sampling used blood alone; tissue repertoires probably differ.

Notes on this clone: Its antigen remains unidentified.

In the original workflow: In the immunoSEQ data, sequences were junction-only and lacked quality scores, so filtering differed. TCRdb's copy holds only in-frame clones and misses some; the assay was immunoSEQ multiplex PCR. The V and J calls and clone size come from that table; D and trimming were worked out from the DNA. The sample shows about 2.4 million clones, under 95% of them seen only once. Nashville, Tennessee was home to all donors, each a Caucasian adult. The germline gives CDR1 SGHAT, CDR2 FQNNGV. This CDR3 spans 17 amino acids. Trimming took 4 bases from V and 3 from J; bases not matched to a gene: 2.

The chain couples TRBV11-2 to TRBJ2-2; TRBD2 matches at 16 bases. The specimen sequenced was naive CD4+ T cells from PBMCs. Subset denoted: CD45RA+ positively selected. The clonotype comes from a man younger than 35 in good health. Some clones in this sample may be carry-over from other donors' samples. CDR3 coding DNA: TGTGCCAGCAGCTCGGGACTAGCGGGAGGGCACACCGGGGAGCTGTTTTTT. It specifies CASSSGLAGGHTGELFF. Filled out from reference TRBV11-2 and TRBJ2-2, the complete variable domain reads EAGVAQSPRYKIIEKRQSVAFWCNPISGHATLYWYQQILGQGPKLLIQFQNNGVVDDSQLPKDRFSAERLKGVDSTLKIQPAKLEDSAVYLCASSSGLAGGHTGELFFGEGSRLTVL.